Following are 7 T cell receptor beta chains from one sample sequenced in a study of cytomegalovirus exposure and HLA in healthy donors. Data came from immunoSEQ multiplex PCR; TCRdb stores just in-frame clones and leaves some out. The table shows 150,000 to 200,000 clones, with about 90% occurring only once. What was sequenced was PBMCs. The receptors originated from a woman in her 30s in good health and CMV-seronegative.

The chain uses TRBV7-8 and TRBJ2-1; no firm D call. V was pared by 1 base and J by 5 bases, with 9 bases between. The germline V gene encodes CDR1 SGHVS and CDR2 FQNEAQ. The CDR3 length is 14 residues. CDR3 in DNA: TGTGCCAGCAGCTTAGGAATTAGGGACAATGAGCAGTTCTTC. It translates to CASSLGIRDNEQFF.

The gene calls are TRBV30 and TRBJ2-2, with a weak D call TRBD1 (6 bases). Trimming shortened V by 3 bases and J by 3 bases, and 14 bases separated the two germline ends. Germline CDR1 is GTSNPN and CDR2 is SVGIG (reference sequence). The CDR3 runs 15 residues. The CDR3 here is CAWSPPDSYTGELFF. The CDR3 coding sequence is TGTGCCTGGAGCCCCCCGGACAGTTACACCGGGGAGCTGTTTTTT.

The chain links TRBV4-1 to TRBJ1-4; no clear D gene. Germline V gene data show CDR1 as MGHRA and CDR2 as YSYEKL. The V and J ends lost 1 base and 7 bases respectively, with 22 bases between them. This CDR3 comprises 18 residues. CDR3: CASSQAPSSLLGGEKLFF. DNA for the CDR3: TGCGCCAGCAGCCAAGCACCGTCTTCCCTGTTGGGAGGTGAAAAACTGTTTTTT.

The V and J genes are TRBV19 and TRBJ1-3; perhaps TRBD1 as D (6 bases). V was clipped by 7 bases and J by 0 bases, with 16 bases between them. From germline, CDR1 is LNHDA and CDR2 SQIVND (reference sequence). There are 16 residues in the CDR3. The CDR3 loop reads CASIGGRTNSGNTIYF. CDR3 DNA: TGTGCCAGTATTGGGGGGCGAACGAACTCTGGAAACACCATATATTTT.

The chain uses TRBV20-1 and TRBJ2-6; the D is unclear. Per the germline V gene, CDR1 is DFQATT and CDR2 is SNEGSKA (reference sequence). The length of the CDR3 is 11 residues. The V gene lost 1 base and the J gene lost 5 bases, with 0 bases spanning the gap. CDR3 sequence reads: CSARGANVLTF. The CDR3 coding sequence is TGCAGTGCTAGAGGGGCCAACGTCCTGACTTTC.

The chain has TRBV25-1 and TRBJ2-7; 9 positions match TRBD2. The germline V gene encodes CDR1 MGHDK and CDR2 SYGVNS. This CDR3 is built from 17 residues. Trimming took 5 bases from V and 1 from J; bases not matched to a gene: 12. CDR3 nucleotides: TGTGCCAGCAGTAGGCCGGGACTAGCCCAAGGATCCTACGAGCAGTACTTC. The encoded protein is CASSRPGLAQGSYEQYF.

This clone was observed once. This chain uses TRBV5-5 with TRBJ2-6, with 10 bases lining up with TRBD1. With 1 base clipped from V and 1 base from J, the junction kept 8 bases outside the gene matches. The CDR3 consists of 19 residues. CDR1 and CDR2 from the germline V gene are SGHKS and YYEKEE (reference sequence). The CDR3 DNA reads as TGTGCCAGCAGCTTGACCGGGACAGGGGCTCCTTCTGGGGCCAACGTCCTGACTTTC. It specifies CASSLTGTGAPSGANVLTF.